Listed here is a single T cell receptor beta chain. Its target is not known. Per the germline V gene, CDR1 is MGHRA and CDR2 is YSYEKL. J was trimmed by 4 bases and V by 2 bases; bases with no gene match: 4. The CDR3 covers 15 residues. Stated treatment: 15 to 20 received Ad26.COV2.S at low or high dose, single or two shots; five or six received placebo; per-sample allocation not given. Samples analyzed were those drawn on day 63 after the first vaccine or placebo injection. This sample was taken from a study of Ad26.COV2.S vaccination and SARS-CoV-2 variants. Looking at the study overall: Administration of Ad26.COV2.S was intramuscular, either once or twice 56 days apart.

Study results and caveats: Breadth measured for non-spike TCRs was similar across vaccine and placebo recipients.

Profiling relied on immunoSEQ multiplex PCR, and the TCRdb table lists in-frame clones only, not all of them. Of roughly 320,000 clones listed, around nine tenths were seen once; the top ten hold 3.4%. The specimen comprised peripheral blood, sampled in a trial of Ad26.COV2.S vaccine versus placebo. The rearrangement joins TRBV4-1 to TRBJ1-4; 7 bases are a match to TRBD1. This TCR came from a person between 18 and 59 years old who received the Ad26.COV2.S COVID-19 vaccine or a placebo. The CDR3 loop reads CASSQTGTVNEKLFF. The CDR3 DNA sequence: TGCGCCAGCAGCCAAACCGGGACAGTTAATGAAAAACTGTTTTTT.